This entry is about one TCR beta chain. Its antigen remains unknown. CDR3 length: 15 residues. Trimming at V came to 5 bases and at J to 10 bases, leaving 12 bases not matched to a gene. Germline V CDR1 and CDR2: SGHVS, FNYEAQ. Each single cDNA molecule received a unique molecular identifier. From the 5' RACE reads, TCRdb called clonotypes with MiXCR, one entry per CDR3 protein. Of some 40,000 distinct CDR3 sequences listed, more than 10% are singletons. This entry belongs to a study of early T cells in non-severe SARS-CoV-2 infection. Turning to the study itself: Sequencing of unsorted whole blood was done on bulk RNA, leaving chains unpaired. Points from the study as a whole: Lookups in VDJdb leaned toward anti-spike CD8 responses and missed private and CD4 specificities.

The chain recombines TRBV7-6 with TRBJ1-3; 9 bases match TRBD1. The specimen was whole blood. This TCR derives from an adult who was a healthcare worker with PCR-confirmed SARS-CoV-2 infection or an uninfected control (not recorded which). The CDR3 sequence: CASSPWTGVPPTIYF. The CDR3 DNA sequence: TGTGCCAGCAGCCCCTGGACAGGGGTTCCGCCTACCATATATTTT.